This TCR beta chain came from a study of CD8+CD57+ T cells in acquired aplastic anemia (dated by TCRdb to the late 2010s). Background on the whole study: Extracted DNA from sorted CD4+ and CD8+ cells averaged 3.2 ug, ranging from 0.2 to 27.4 ug. A CD8+CD57+ expansion meant a frequency higher than the mean frequency seen in healthy subjects.

Profiling of TCR beta VDJ combinations and CDR3 sequences used genomic DNA as the template. An Illumina HiSeq 2000 was used for TCR repertoire sequencing. The published analysis was carried out like this. TRBV/TRBJ rearrangement plots, CDR3 size and DJ length profiles, and Simpson's diversity index were used to evaluate the repertoires. The immunodominant clone was defined as the most abundant DNA sequence in deep sequencing data. CDR3 amino acid sequences were screened for sharing across subjects and were compared with published repertoires and the VDJdb database. TCRdb reran the public reads through fastp at Q25 and MiXCR, keeping productive beta chains. Entries are consolidated by CDR3 protein sequence, retaining the most common genes and DNA. The authors' filters were not applied to this entry. The sample includes around 170,000 distinct CDR3 sequences, with roughly half observed a single time. 8.5% to 10% of the sample is in the top ten clones.

Study-level results and caveats: Some 31 CD8+ CDR3 sequences were shared between patients and controls but appeared highly expressed in patients and within their immunodominant clones. CD8+ Simpson's diversity did not differ significantly between patients and healthy controls (P=0.060).

Cut back by 1 base and 5 bases, the V and J ends lie 11 bases apart. From the germline V gene, CDR1 is KGHSH and CDR2 is LQKENI. Including the terminal cysteine and phenylalanine, the CDR3 comprises 14 residues. Left in the record is the CDR3 DNA by itself, 42 bases read in frame from the first base. Flow cytometry had shown CD8+CD57+ cell expansion in the patients selected for sequencing. Every patient had a diagnosis of severe acquired aplastic anemia based on International Study of Aplastic Anemia and Agranulocytosis and Camitta criteria. No therapy had been received by the patients at the time of blood sampling. In the study, sorted CD4+ and CD8+ blood T cells from patients with severe aplastic anemia and from healthy subjects underwent deep sequencing of TCR repertoires. Patients were enrolled in the USA under clinicaltrials.gov protocols 00001620, 01623167, 00001397, 00071045, 00081523 and 00961064. Ficoll-Paque density gradient centrifugation was used to isolate peripheral blood mononuclear cells. CD4+ and CD8+ T cells were sorted by FACS or magnetic beads before DNA extraction.

Notes on this clonotype: The target of this receptor is not known. Per-base qualities were not stored, and no clone one base away is much larger.

What was sequenced was sorted CD4+, CD8+, or CD8+CD57+ T cells (not recorded which) from PBMCs. The sequence was obtained from a human donor with aplastic anemia. The chain links TRBV18 with TRBJ2-5; a tentative D match to TRBD2 spans 5 bases. CDR3 sequence: CASSPQEWRETQYF. At the DNA level, the sequence is TGTGCCAGCTCACCACAGGAGTGGAGGGAGACCCAGTACTTC.